The 24 T cell receptor beta chains given below trace back to one sample, sequenced in a study of shared clonotypes between healthy human individuals. Naive CD8 cells lacked CD45RO and underwent positive selection for CCR7, leaving out terminally differentiated effector memory CD45RA+ cells. TCRdb's copy holds only in-frame clones and misses some; the assay was immunoSEQ multiplex PCR. The sample holds approximately 2,000,000 clones, roughly 93% seen once. The sample was naive CD8+ T cells from PBMCs. These TCRs come from a man younger than 35 in good health. Some clones in this sample may be carry-over from other donors' samples.

Here the CDR3 DNA reads TGTGCCAGCAGCTCTAGCGGGAGAACCTACGAGCAGTACTTC. Residues: CASSSSGRTYEQYF. V gene TRBV13 combines with J gene TRBJ2-7; TRBD2 agrees at 10 bases. V shed 4 bases, J shed 2 bases, and the junction held 2 bases outside the gene matches. Germline CDR1 reads PRHDT; CDR2 reads FYEKMQ (reference sequence). The CDR3 spans 14 residues. The variable domain in full, with the rest retrieved from reference TRBV13 and TRBJ2-7, is AAGVIQSPRHLIKEKRETATLKCYPIPRHDTVYWYQQGPGQDPQFLISFYEKMQSDKGSIPDRFSAQQFSDYHSELNMSSLELGDSALYFCASSSSGRTYEQYFGPGTRLTVT.

The chain recombines TRBV29-1 with TRBJ2-2, with D perhaps TRBD2 (5 bases). Deletions cut 3 bases from V and 1 base from J, with 15 bases between. Looked up from germline, CDR1 is SQVTM and CDR2 is ANQGSEA. The CDR3 covers 16 residues. CDR3 nucleotide sequence: TGCAGCGTTGACGTGGGGAGTCACCTGAACACCGGGGAGCTGTTTTTT. It specifies CSVDVGSHLNTGELFF.

This clone has a single count. The chain recombines TRBV7-8 with TRBJ2-7; TRBD1 matches 9 bases. Germline V gene lookup returns CDR1 SGHVS and CDR2 FQNEAQ. With V trimmed by 5 bases and J by 5 bases, 10 bases remained unmatched. This CDR3 is 15 amino acids long. CDR3 nucleotides: TGTGCCAGCAGCAAAACGGGACAGGGTAGCGACGAGCAGTACTTC. It yields the protein CASSKTGQGSDEQYF.

V usage is TRBV19 and J usage is TRBJ2-3, with D perhaps matching TRBD2 (5 bases). CDR3 length equals 15 residues. Trimming took off 8 bases at V and 3 bases at J, with 18 bases between the two ends. The germline CDR1 and CDR2 sequences are LNHDA and SQIVND (reference sequence). CDR3 in DNA: TGTGCCAGTGCCCCTTTGGGAGCGTGGACAGATACGCAGTATTTT. The encoded protein is CASAPLGAWTDTQYF.

J is TRBJ1-1 and V is TRBV19; 7 bases align to TRBD1. The CDR3 totals 14 residues. The V and J ends lost 6 bases and 3 bases, in that order; junction bases with no gene match: 7. The germline gives CDR1 LNHDA, CDR2 SQIVND (reference sequence). The CDR3 nucleotides are TGTGCCAGTAGGCCGACAGGGTTGGACACTGAAGCTTTCTTT. This translates into CASRPTGLDTEAFF.

This chain connects TRBV27 to TRBJ2-1; D tentatively fits TRBD1 or TRBD2 (6 bases each). Trimming removed 3 bases at V and 5 bases at J, with 14 bases between. Looked up from germline, CDR1 is MNHEY and CDR2 is SMNVEV (reference sequence). The CDR3 spans 15 residues. The CDR3 DNA sequence: TGTGCCAGCAGTTTTAGGGGGACTCCTAACAATGAGCAGTTCTTC. Encoded protein: CASSFRGTPNNEQFF.

This chain links TRBV2 with TRBJ1-1, with D hard to call. This CDR3 contains 15 residues. Per germline, CDR1 SNHLY and CDR2 FYNNEI. Trimming removed 2 bases at V and 0 bases at J, with 10 bases between. The CDR3 DNA follows: TGTGCCAGCAGTGAAATGAGGTACATGAACACTGAAGCTTTCTTT. Protein: CASSEMRYMNTEAFF.

This clone was observed a few times. CDR3 region: CASRGETQYF. The CDR3 nucleotides read TGTGCCAGCAGAGGGGAGACCCAGTACTTC. The J gene is TRBJ2-5, the V gene TRBV6-6; no clear D gene. Trimming took off 6 bases at V and 5 bases at J, with 4 bases between the two ends. The germline V gene encodes CDR1 MNHNY and CDR2 SVGAGI (reference sequence). There are 10 residues in the CDR3.

The gene calls are TRBV7-9 and TRBJ2-7; 7 bases are shared with TRBD2. This CDR3 region has 15 residues. The germline gives CDR1 SEHNR, CDR2 FQNEAQ (reference sequence). With V trimmed by 1 base and J by 4 bases, 7 bases remained unmatched. The CDR3 spells CASSLVGGSRYEQYF. CDR3 DNA sequence: TGTGCCAGCAGCTTAGTTGGCGGGAGTCGGTACGAGCAGTACTTC.

The CDR3 here is CANPEGLVESSYEQYF. In nucleotides, the CDR3 is TGTGCCAACCCCGAGGGTTTGGTTGAAAGCTCCTACGAGCAGTACTTC. The chain links TRBV21-1 to TRBJ2-7; the table calls TRBD2, which could not be checked here. TRBV21-1 is termed a pseudogene. CDR3 size: 16 residues.

In its sample, this clone was seen once. The V and J genes are TRBV28 and TRBJ2-1; 10 positions agree with TRBD2. Trimming removed 6 bases from V and 3 bases from J; junction bases left unmatched: 5. Germline V lookup: CDR1 MDHEN, CDR2 SYDVKM. The CDR3 contains 15 residues. DNA for the CDR3: TGTGCCAGCAGGAAAGGACTAGCGGTCTACAATGAGCAGTTCTTC. Amino acids: CASRKGLAVYNEQFF.

The chain recombines TRBV28 with TRBJ1-3; D unclear. V was cut by 6 bases and J by 3 bases, with 12 bases left in between. Germline V gene sequence: CDR1 MDHEN, CDR2 SYDVKM. This CDR3 comprises 14 residues. Written as DNA, the CDR3 is TGTGCCAGCAGCCTGAGGATAGGTGGAAACACCATATATTTT. Its protein product is CASSLRIGGNTIYF. The full variable domain, with the rest looked up from reference TRBV28 and TRBJ1-3, is DVKVTQSSRYLVKRTGEKVFLECVQDMDHENMFWYRQDPGLGLRLIYFSYDVKMKEKGDIPEGYSVSREKKERFSLILESASTNQTSMYLCASSLRIGGNTIYFGEGSWLTVV.

The CDR3 DNA follows: TGTGCCAGCAGCTTAACTTATAGCGGGAGGCCCACAGATACGCAGTATTTT. As protein: CASSLTYSGRPTDTQYF. The rearrangement uses TRBV7-3 and TRBJ2-3; 10 positions match TRBD2. With 0 bases clipped from V and 2 bases from J, the junction kept 5 bases outside the gene matches. CDR1 and CDR2 (germline): SGHTA, FQGTGA. This CDR3 has 17 amino acids.

V and J are TRBV9 and TRBJ2-1, with 10 bases matching TRBD2. V shed 3 bases, J shed 1 base, and the junction held 10 bases outside the gene matches. The germline V gene encodes CDR1 SGDLS and CDR2 YYNGEE. The CDR3 is 18 residues long. The CDR3 loop reads CASSALAGAPPSYNEQFF. CDR3 nucleotides: TGTGCCAGCAGCGCCCTAGCGGGAGCCCCACCTTCCTACAATGAGCAGTTCTTC.

In this sample, this clone turned up once. V gene TRBV7-9 combines with J gene TRBJ2-7, with D perhaps given as TRBD1 or TRBD2 (5 bases each). There are 14 residues in the CDR3. Trimming left V 5 bases short and J 3 bases short, with 14 bases between. Germline assignment: CDR1 SEHNR and CDR2 FQNEAQ (reference sequence). CDR3 sequence reads: CASSPRGSDYEQYF. The DNA for the CDR3 is TGTGCCAGCAGCCCACGGGGCTCGGACTACGAGCAGTACTTC.

The chain has TRBV27 and TRBJ2-2; TRBD2 matches at 13 bases. Trimming removed 3 bases from V and 3 bases from J; junction bases left unmatched: 10. The V gene's germline CDR1 is MNHEY and CDR2 SMNVEV (reference sequence). The CDR3 runs to 19 residues. The CDR3 region is CASSFIGLAGEMHTGELFF. The CDR3 bases are TGTGCCAGCAGTTTCATCGGACTAGCGGGAGAAATGCACACCGGGGAGCTGTTTTTT.

J is TRBJ2-2 and V is TRBV19; no reliable D call. Trimming took 4 bases from V and 6 from J, leaving 12 bases between them. This CDR3 region has 14 residues. The germline V gene has CDR1 LNHDA and CDR2 SQIVND (reference sequence). CDR3 DNA sequence: TGTGCCAGTAGTAGAAACATGGCACCCGGGGAGCTGTTTTTT. Translating gives CASSRNMAPGELFF.

This sequence joins TRBV10-3 and TRBJ2-1; 8 nucleotides match TRBD2. The CDR3 length is 14 residues. Germline loops: CDR1 ENHRY, CDR2 SYGVKD. J lost 0 bases, V lost 10 bases, and 5 bases had no gene match. The CDR3 nucleotides read TGTGCCACAGCGGGAGATAGCTCCTACAATGAGCAGTTCTTC. Translated: CATAGDSSYNEQFF.

CDR3 loop: CASSRLPPPIYEQYF. The CDR3 DNA is TGTGCCAGCAGCCGTCTTCCTCCACCCATCTACGAGCAGTACTTC. The V call is TRBV5-6, the J call TRBJ2-7; D unresolved. The ends were cut back, 4 bases at V and 3 bases at J, with 17 bases in the middle. This CDR3 comprises 15 residues. Looked up from germline, CDR1 is SGHDT and CDR2 is YYEEEE.

This clone has only one observation. The chain recombines TRBV11-2 with TRBJ2-3; 8 nucleotides line up with TRBD2. The V gene's germline CDR1 is SGHAT and CDR2 FQNNGV. The CDR3 sequence is 14 residues long. Trimming cost V 7 bases and J 5 bases; bases outside gene matches: 8. The CDR3, as DNA: TGTGCCAGCACCGGGGGGGCCAAGGTAGATACGCAGTATTTT. Residues: CASTGGAKVDTQYF.

The rearrangement links TRBV7-9 to TRBJ2-2; D call uncertain. CDR1 and CDR2 (germline): SEHNR, FQNEAQ (reference sequence). The length of the CDR3 is 14 residues. V was cut by 3 bases and J by 13 bases, with 18 bases left in between. CDR3 amino acids: CASSFVQSLPRLFF. The CDR3 coding sequence is TGTGCCAGCAGCTTCGTACAGAGCCTGCCACGGCTGTTTTTT.

The chain employs TRBV7-6 and TRBJ2-7; TRBD2 matches 13 bases. Germline V CDR1 and CDR2: SGHVS, FNYEAQ. The V and J ends lost 1 base and 7 bases, in that order; junction bases with no gene match: 7. This CDR3 comprises 16 residues. This chain's CDR3 is CASSLVLAGGPGEQYF. As DNA, the CDR3 is TGTGCCAGCAGCTTAGTACTAGCGGGAGGGCCGGGAGAGCAGTACTTC. Full variable domain (remainder filled in from reference TRBV7-6 and TRBJ2-7): GAGVSQSPRYKVTKRGQDVALRCDPISGHVSLYWYRQALGQGPEFLTYFNYEAQQDKSGLPNDRFSAERPEGSISTLTIQRTEQRDSAMYRCASSLVLAGGPGEQYFGPGTRLTVT.

The V call is TRBV7-8, the J call TRBJ1-1; 10 nucleotides line up with TRBD1. This CDR3 spans 14 amino acids. Germline V lookup: CDR1 SGHVS, CDR2 FQNEAQ. The ends lost 5 bases at V and 8 bases at J; junction bases unmatched: 8. The CDR3 nucleotides are TGTGCCAGCAGCCCGCTAACGGGACAGGGGGAAGCTTTCTTT. This sequence encodes CASSPLTGQGEAFF.

V usage is TRBV12-5 and J usage is TRBJ1-1; the D gene is possibly TRBD1 (5 bases). The V end lost 6 bases, the J end lost 1 base, and 9 bases lay between the germline ends. CDR1 LGHNT and CDR2 FRNRAP come from the germline V gene. CDR3 length: 13 residues. The CDR3 is CASGGAPNTEAFF. DNA of the CDR3: TGTGCTAGTGGCGGGGCACCGAACACTGAAGCTTTCTTT.